One sample yielded the 2 T cell receptor beta chains listed below, sequenced in a study of blood T cells in healthy people across ages. With a J-beta primer mix and a sample-barcoded 5' primer, a second PCR ran 7 to 11 cycles. TCRdb reanalysed the 5' RACE reads using MiXCR and keeps one entry per CDR3 protein. The sample lists 700,000 or so distinct CDR3 sequences, roughly two fifths occurring once. Sequencing used blood. These receptors came from an elderly man in good health.

In its sample, this clonotype was seen a few times. The V call is TRBV20-1, the J call TRBJ2-7; D perhaps matches TRBD2 (5 bases). The germline V gene encodes CDR1 DFQATT and CDR2 SNEGSKA (reference sequence). The V end was cut by 2 bases, the J end by 5 bases, with 16 bases between. The CDR3 runs 14 residues. The CDR3 region is CSARKVAGINEQYF. The CDR3 region has the DNA TGCAGTGCTAGAAAGGTTGCCGGGATCAACGAGCAGTACTTC.

The rearrangement uses TRBV6-1 and TRBJ2-1; 13 bases agree with TRBD2. Germline CDR1 reads MNHNS; CDR2 reads SASEGT. The CDR3 is 16 residues long. Trimming at V came to 5 bases and at J to 7 bases, leaving 8 bases not matched to a gene. CDR3: CASSTTGLAGTNEQFF. The DNA for the CDR3 is TGTGCCAGCAGTACTACGGGACTAGCGGGAACGAATGAGCAGTTCTTC.